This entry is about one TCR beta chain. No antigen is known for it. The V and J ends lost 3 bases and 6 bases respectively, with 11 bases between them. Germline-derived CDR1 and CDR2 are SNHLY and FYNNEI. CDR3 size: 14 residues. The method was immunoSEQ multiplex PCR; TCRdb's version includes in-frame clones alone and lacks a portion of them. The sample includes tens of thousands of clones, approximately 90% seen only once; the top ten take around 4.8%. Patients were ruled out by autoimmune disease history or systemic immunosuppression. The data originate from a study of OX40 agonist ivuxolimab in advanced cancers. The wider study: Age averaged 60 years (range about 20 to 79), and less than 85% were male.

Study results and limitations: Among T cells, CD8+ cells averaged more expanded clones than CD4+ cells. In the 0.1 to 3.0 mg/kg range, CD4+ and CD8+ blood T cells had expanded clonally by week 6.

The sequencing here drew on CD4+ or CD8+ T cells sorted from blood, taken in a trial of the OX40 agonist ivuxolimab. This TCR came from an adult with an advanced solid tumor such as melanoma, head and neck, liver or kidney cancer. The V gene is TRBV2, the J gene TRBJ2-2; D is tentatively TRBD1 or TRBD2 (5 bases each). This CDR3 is CASSEGEKAGELFF. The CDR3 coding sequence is TGTGCCAGCAGTGAGGGGGAGAAGGCCGGGGAGCTGTTTTTT.